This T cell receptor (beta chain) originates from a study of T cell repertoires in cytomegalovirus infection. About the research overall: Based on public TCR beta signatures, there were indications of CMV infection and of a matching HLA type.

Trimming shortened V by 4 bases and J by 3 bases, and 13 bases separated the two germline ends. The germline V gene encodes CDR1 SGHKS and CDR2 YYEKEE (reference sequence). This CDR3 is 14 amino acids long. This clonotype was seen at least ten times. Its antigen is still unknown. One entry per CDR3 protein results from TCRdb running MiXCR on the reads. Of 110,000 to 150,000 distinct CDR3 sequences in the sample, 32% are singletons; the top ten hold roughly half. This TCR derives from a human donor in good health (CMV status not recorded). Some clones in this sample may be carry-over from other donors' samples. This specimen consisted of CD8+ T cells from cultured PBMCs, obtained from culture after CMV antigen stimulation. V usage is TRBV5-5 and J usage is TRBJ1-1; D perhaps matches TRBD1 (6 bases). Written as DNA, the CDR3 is TGTGCCAGCAGCCGATGGGGGGCGGACACTGAAGCTTTCTTT. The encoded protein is CASSRWGADTEAFF.